This T cell receptor beta chain was obtained from a study of cytomegalovirus exposure and HLA in healthy donors. Whole-study context: Sequencing of roughly 180 million T cells in an earlier analysis found 120 million or so unique TCR beta sequences. The study's findings and limits: Reportedly, HLA-A and HLA-B alleles of most subjects were accurately predicted from TCR beta. Earlier results showed most TCR beta V segments being productive about 90% or about 30% of the time. At a 0.05 false discovery rate, a later analysis found 16,951 TCR beta sequences to be associated with HLA alleles.

The primer mix had 60 Vbeta and 13 Jbeta primers. Measured with immunoSEQ multiplex PCR; TCRdb has only the in-frame clones, and not every one. The data hold approximately 150,000 clones, with 73% observed a single time. Points on this clone: What it binds is unknown.

Material for sequencing was PBMCs. This TCR was recovered from a woman aged 18-35 years in good health and CMV-seropositive.

Written as DNA, the CDR3 is TGTGCCACCAGCGAAACTAGCGGGGGGGCGGGCGGTGAGCAGTTCTTC. This codes for CATSETSGGAGGEQFF. J is TRBJ2-1 and V is TRBV15, with TRBD2 matching 13 bases. Germline assignment: CDR1 LNHNV and CDR2 YYDKDF (reference sequence). The CDR3 length is 16 residues. Trimming removed 5 bases from V and 9 bases from J; junction bases left unmatched: 10.